These T cell receptor beta chains were read from a single sample in a study of blood T cell repertoires in COVID-19. Sequencing was performed with immunoSEQ multiplex PCR; in TCRdb, only in-frame clones are kept and a portion is missing. The table includes about 270,000 clones, 80% to 95% detected once. The specimen sequenced was peripheral blood. These TCRs come from a person aged 18 to 29 with COVID-19, enrolled during active disease. Both conserved end residues are part of each CDR3. The order of the fields is V gene, J gene, clone size, D gene, CDR3 protein, CDR3 DNA. A D gene is named only where the DNA matches it firmly. Clone sizes are given selectively: once, few, many, or a class where the clone is expanded.

TRBV28	TRBJ1-1	few	-	CASSSDGVLVVAEAFF	TGTGCCAGCAGTTCAGACGGAGTCCTAGTTGTCGCTGAAGCTTTCTTT
TRBV19	TRBJ1-1	-	TRBD1	CASSIARDRVTEAFF	TGTGCCAGTAGTATAGCCCGGGACAGGGTCACTGAAGCTTTCTTT
TRBV5-5	TRBJ1-2	-	TRBD1	CASSPGTAIDGYTF	TGTGCCAGCAGCCCCGGGACAGCCATAGATGGCTACACCTTC
TRBV4-3	TRBJ1-5	once	-	CASSQFGRAGNQPQHF	TGCGCCAGCAGCCAATTTGGGAGGGCCGGCAATCAGCCCCAGCATTTT
TRBV6-1	TRBJ2-1	few	-	CASSESPRGNEQFF	TGTGCCAGCAGTGAAAGCCCCAGGGGCAATGAGCAGTTCTTC
TRBV19	TRBJ2-7	-	-	CASSINRDEQYF	TGTGCCAGTAGTATAAACAGAGACGAGCAGTACTTC
TRBV6-5	TRBJ2-7	-	TRBD1	CASTDRGLEQYF	TGTGCCAGCACGGACAGGGGTCTCGAGCAGTACTTC
TRBV10-3	TRBJ2-3	-	TRBD2	CAIRGGSADTQYF	TGTGCCATCAGAGGCGGGAGCGCAGATACGCAGTATTTT
TRBV3-1/TRBV3-2	TRBJ2-7	-	TRBD1	CASSQDLVRGPTYF	TGTGCCAGCAGCCAAGATCTTGTCAGGGGGCCCACGTACTTC
TRBV6-5	TRBJ2-1	once	TRBD1	CASSSGQGARNEQFF	TGTGCCAGCAGCTCAGGACAGGGGGCGAGAAATGAGCAGTTCTTC
TRBV30	TRBJ1-2	few	-	CAWWMGGPNYGYTF	TGTGCCTGGTGGATGGGGGGACCTAACTATGGCTACACCTTC
TRBV24-1	TRBJ1-2	once	TRBD1	CATSPPGGLGYTF	TGTGCCACCAGTCCCCCAGGGGGGCTTGGCTACACCTTC
TRBV4-1	TRBJ1-5	-	TRBD1	CASSRNRGSNQPQHF	TGCGCCAGCAGCCGAAACAGGGGAAGCAATCAGCCCCAGCATTTT
TRBV11-2	TRBJ1-5	-	-	CASSLGVGQPQHF	TGTGCCAGCAGCTTAGGCGTGGGCCAGCCCCAGCATTTT
TRBV2	TRBJ1-1	-	TRBD1	CASRGTGEAFF	TGTGCCAGCAGGGGGACAGGGGAAGCTTTCTTT
TRBV7-9	TRBJ2-1	-	-	CASSSLSLEGSYNEQFF	TGTGCCAGCAGCTCCCTCAGCCTCGAGGGCTCCTACAATGAGCAGTTCTTC
TRBV24-1	TRBJ1-5	-	-	CATSDLPVRGKGNQPQHF	TGTGCCACCAGTGATCTCCCGGTAAGGGGCAAGGGCAATCAGCCCCAGCATTTT
TRBV14	TRBJ2-3	-	TRBD2	CASSQDFRTSGAITDTQYF	TGTGCCAGCAGCCAAGATTTCCGGACTAGCGGGGCGATCACAGATACGCAGTATTTT
TRBV28	TRBJ2-1	-	TRBD2	CASTSSGSSYNEQFF	TGTGCCAGCACCTCTAGCGGGAGCTCCTACAATGAGCAGTTCTTC
TRBV3-1/TRBV3-2	TRBJ2-1	-	-	CASSQASQGNEQFF	TGTGCCAGCAGCCAAGCCTCTCAGGGCAATGAGCAGTTCTTC